Following are 24 T cell receptor beta chains from one sample sequenced in a study of spatial heterogeneity in lung cancer (dated by TCRdb to about 2019). Read against the paper, the sample's time point label means: blood at routine non-recurrence follow-up after resection. Library preparation employed 5' RACE. Sequenced using a NextSeq 500. TCRdb trimmed the raw reads at Q25, called clones with MiXCR and kept productive beta chains. A single entry per CDR3 protein holds the most common genes and DNA from its merged rows. For this sample there are over 85,000 distinct CDR3 sequences; roughly a fifth appear just once. Less than 25% of the sample is held by the ten biggest clonotypes. Sequenced here: PBMCs, sampled at follow-up. Receptors originate from a male donor with early-stage non-small cell lung cancer.

The rearrangement links TRBV30 to TRBJ2-3; D unresolved. In germline, CDR1 is GTSNPN, CDR2 SVGIG (reference sequence). The CDR3 runs to 14 residues. V gave up 3 bases and J gave up 1 base, with 11 bases separating them. CDR3: CAWSPLGGTDTQYF. The CDR3 DNA is TGTGCCTGGAGCCCCCTGGGCGGCACAGATACGCAGTATTTT. The variable domain in full, completed from reference TRBV30 and TRBJ2-3, reads SQTIHQWPATLVQPVGSPLSLECTVEGTSNPNLYWYRQAAGRGLQLLFYSVGIGQISSEVPQNLSASRPQDRQFILSSKKLLLSDSGFYLCAWSPLGGTDTQYFGPGTRLTVL.

In this sample, this clonotype turned up a few times. The chain joins TRBV7-2 to TRBJ2-1; no clear D gene. Trimming stripped 4 bases from V and 9 bases from J, with 10 bases between. The CDR3 has 12 residues. The germline V gene has CDR1 SGHTA and CDR2 FQGNSA. The CDR3 bases are TGTGCCAGCAGCTACCCGACCCCTGAGCAGTTCTTC. Its protein product is CASSYPTPEQFF.

This clonotype was picked up a small number of times. CDR3 sequence (DNA): TGTGCCAGCAGTAGGACCAGGGGTGCTCACGAGCAGTACGTC. It specifies CASSRTRGAHEQYV. The J gene is TRBJ2-7, the V gene TRBV6-5; weak D call: TRBD1 (6 bases). The CDR3 extends over 14 amino acids. Germline CDR1 and CDR2: MNHEY and SVGAGI. Trimming shortened V by 5 bases and J by 5 bases, and 16 bases separated the two germline ends.

The chain is built from TRBV4-3 and TRBJ2-5; D is perhaps TRBD2 (5 bases). From germline, CDR1 is LGHNA and CDR2 YSLEER. CDR3 length: 13 amino acids. V was shortened by 1 base and J by 4 bases, with 7 bases between the two germline ends. Written as DNA, the CDR3 is TGCGCCAGCAGCCAAGTTGGAGGAGAGACCCAGTACTTC. Amino acid sequence: CASSQVGGETQYF.

The CDR3 nucleotides read TGTGCCAGTACCTCACGACCCGGGACAGGGGGCGGCGAGCAGTACTTC. Translated, it gives CASTSRPGTGGGEQYF. The chain combines TRBV19 with TRBJ2-7, with TRBD1 identical over 12 bases. The CDR3 consists of 16 residues. V gave up 7 bases and J gave up 6 bases; unmatched junction bases: 13. CDR1 is LNHDA and CDR2 is SQIVND in the germline V gene (reference sequence).

The chain employs TRBV20-1 and TRBJ2-1; D might be TRBD2 (5 bases). The CDR3 consists of 17 residues. Trimming removed 1 base at V and 9 bases at J, with 25 bases between. Germline V gives CDR1 DFQATT, CDR2 SNEGSKA (reference sequence). CDR3 bases: TGCAGTGCTAGAGTCCATGGTTCTAGCTTGGGTGTCGGTGAGCAGTTCTTC. It translates to CSARVHGSSLGVGEQFF.

This clonotype appeared a few times. This sequence joins TRBV27 and TRBJ2-7; 10 bases are shared with TRBD1. J was trimmed by 3 bases and V by 8 bases; bases with no gene match: 10. The CDR3 length is 15 residues. The germline V gene encodes CDR1 MNHEY and CDR2 SMNVEV (reference sequence). CDR3 sequence reads: CASAPSGTGDYEQYF. In DNA form, the CDR3 reads TGTGCCAGCGCTCCGTCCGGGACAGGGGACTACGAGCAGTACTTC.

This clonotype was detected a few times. The chain uses TRBV29-1 and TRBJ2-1; weak D call: TRBD2 (6 bases). The CDR3 sequence is 15 residues long. Germline values: CDR1 SQVTM, CDR2 ANQGSEA. V was trimmed by 3 bases and J by 2 bases, leaving 14 bases between them. The CDR3 sequence: CSVDNQGGPYNEQFF. CDR3 nucleotide sequence: TGCAGCGTTGATAATCAGGGAGGCCCCTACAATGAGCAGTTCTTC.

The sample holds a few counts of this clonotype. The chain employs TRBV5-1 and TRBJ1-1, with D tentatively TRBD1 (6 bases). This CDR3 has 14 amino acids. The V end lost 4 bases, the J end lost 1 base, and 11 bases lay between the germline ends. CDR1 is SGHRS and CDR2 is YFSETQ in the germline V gene. CDR3 protein: CASSLLGGNTEAFF. The CDR3 DNA reads TGCGCCAGCAGCCTCTTAGGGGGGAACACTGAAGCTTTCTTT.

This clonotype was recorded many times. This chain uses TRBV7-2 with TRBJ2-4; maybe TRBD2 (6 bases). The CDR3 spans 15 residues. CDR1 is SGHTA, CDR2 FQGNSA, per germline. V was cut by 1 base and J by 7 bases, with 14 bases left in between. The CDR3 DNA follows: TGTGCCAGCAGCTTAGTTTATGGGGGGTCGAACATTCAGTACTTC. Translating gives CASSLVYGGSNIQYF.

This sequence joins TRBV20-1 and TRBJ2-7; D ambiguous. CDR3 length: 15 residues. From germline, CDR1 is DFQATT and CDR2 SNEGSKA (reference sequence). V was cut by 4 bases and J by 0 bases, with 16 bases left in between. The CDR3 loop is CSATNSKTPSYEQYF. The CDR3 DNA reads as TGCAGTGCTACAAACAGCAAAACCCCCTCCTACGAGCAGTACTTC.

This clonotype was seen only a few times. The chain uses TRBV11-2 and TRBJ2-5; TRBD2 matches at 10 bases. V shed 5 bases and J 0 bases; nucleotides not matched to a gene: 9. This CDR3 spans 17 amino acids. Looked up from germline, CDR1 is SGHAT and CDR2 is FQNNGV. CDR3 protein: CASSPLLAGEYQETQYF. The CDR3 DNA reads TGTGCCAGCAGCCCCCTCCTAGCGGGAGAGTACCAAGAGACCCAGTACTTC. The whole variable domain, remainder taken from reference TRBV11-2 and TRBJ2-5, is EAGVAQSPRYKIIEKRQSVAFWCNPISGHATLYWYQQILGQGPKLLIQFQNNGVVDDSQLPKDRFSAERLKGVDSTLKIQPAKLEDSAVYLCASSPLLAGEYQETQYFGPGTRLLVL.

This chain joins TRBV2 and TRBJ2-2; 8 positions agree with TRBD1. J lost 6 bases, V lost 9 bases, and 9 bases had no gene match. Germline values: CDR1 SNHLY, CDR2 FYNNEI. There are 14 residues in the CDR3. The DNA for the CDR3 is TGTGCCAGTTCCCGGGACAGGAGGTCCGGGGAGCTGTTTTTT. It yields the protein CASSRDRRSGELFF.

At least ten counts were recorded for this clonotype. The genes are TRBV11-2 and TRBJ1-4; D gene ambiguous. The V and J ends lost 3 bases and 0 bases respectively, with 11 bases between them. CDR1 is SGHAT, CDR2 FQNNGV, per germline. The CDR3 runs 16 residues. CDR3 coding DNA: TGTGCCAGCAGCTTCTCTAACCGTGCAACTAATGAAAAACTGTTTTTT. Its translation: CASSFSNRATNEKLFF.

This chain uses TRBV7-8 with TRBJ1-5; 8 bases fit TRBD1. V lost 1 base and J lost 0; bases outside the gene matches: 5. Germline CDR1 and CDR2: SGHVS and FQNEAQ. CDR3 length: 17 residues. The CDR3 nucleotides read TGTGCCAGCAGCTTAGGACAGGGGACCCATAGCAATCAGCCCCAGCATTTT. This sequence encodes CASSLGQGTHSNQPQHF.

In its sample, this clonotype was seen a few times. The chain links TRBV2 to TRBJ2-7; TRBD1 matches 8 bases. CDR1 is SNHLY, CDR2 FYNNEI, per germline. This CDR3 spans 14 amino acids. The V gene end was trimmed by 6 bases and the J gene end by 8 bases; junction bases not matched to a gene: 12. The CDR3 sequence is CASSSGQGLMKQYF. The CDR3 bases are TGTGCCAGCAGCAGTGGACAGGGTTTAATGAAGCAGTACTTC.

The chain employs TRBV10-1 and TRBJ2-3; D is unclear. There are 15 residues in the CDR3. Germline loops: CDR1 WNHNN, CDR2 SYGVQD (reference sequence). V was trimmed by 3 bases and J by 6 bases, leaving 16 bases between them. CDR3 amino acids: CASSDRLLSPDTQYF. CDR3 nucleotide sequence: TGCGCCAGCAGTGACCGGCTACTTAGTCCGGATACGCAGTATTTT.

Remarks on this clonotype: At one end the junction does not follow the germline gene, possibly because of a read error. The V and J genes are TRBV7-9 and TRBJ2-2; D is unclear. The CDR3 is made up of 11 amino acids. CDR1 and CDR2 (germline): SEHNR, FQNEAQ (reference sequence). As DNA, the CDR3 is TGTGCCAGCAGCCACACGGGGGAGCTGTTTTTT. Its protein product is CASSHTGELFF.

CDR3 loop: CASSKGGARTASTDTQYF. The CDR3 region has the DNA TGTGCCAGTAGTAAGGGGGGAGCGAGAACCGCTAGCACAGATACGCAGTATTTT. This sequence joins TRBV19 and TRBJ2-3; D possibly matches TRBD1 or TRBD2 (6 bases each). This CDR3 region has 18 residues. Germline V gene sequence: CDR1 LNHDA, CDR2 SQIVND (reference sequence). With 4 bases removed from V and 0 bases from J, the gap between germline ends came to 20 bases.

The genes are TRBV5-4 and TRBJ2-1; 7 bases map to TRBD2. J was trimmed by 4 bases and V by 0 bases; bases with no gene match: 4. The CDR3 spans 15 residues. Germline loops: CDR1 SGHNT, CDR2 YYREEE (reference sequence). The CDR3, as DNA: TGTGCCAGCAGCTTGGAACGGGAGGAATACAATGAGCAGTTCTTC. Translation: CASSLEREEYNEQFF.

V gene TRBV6-5 combines with J gene TRBJ1-1; D call uncertain. V shed 6 bases and J shed 3 bases, with 17 bases lying between them. CDR3 length: 15 amino acids. Germline V gives CDR1 MNHEY, CDR2 SVGAGI. CDR3 coding DNA: TGTGCCAGCAGACAAAAAAGGACCGGACACACTGAAGCTTTCTTT. This translates into CASRQKRTGHTEAFF.

This clonotype occurred many times. CDR3 protein: CSVVGITEAFF. In nucleotides, the CDR3 is TGCAGCGTTGTAGGGATCACTGAAGCTTTCTTT. This chain uses TRBV29-1 with TRBJ1-1; D is undetermined. This CDR3 spans 11 amino acids. Germline assignment: CDR1 SQVTM and CDR2 ANQGSEA. V was trimmed by 4 bases and J by 4 bases, leaving 7 bases between them.

The V and J genes are TRBV7-9 and TRBJ2-1; 7 bases map to TRBD2. The CDR3 is 17 residues long. Germline V gene sequence: CDR1 SEHNR, CDR2 FQNEAQ (reference sequence). With V trimmed by 6 bases and J by 0 bases, 11 bases remained unmatched. CDR3 nucleotide sequence: TGTGCCAGCAGTCAAAAATCTGGCGGGAGCTCCTACAATGAGCAGTTCTTC. The encoded protein is CASSQKSGGSSYNEQFF.

V gene TRBV7-2 combines with J gene TRBJ2-1, with D possibly TRBD1 on 5 matching bases. CDR1 and CDR2 (germline): SGHTA, FQGNSA. Trimming took off 1 base at V and 5 bases at J, with 12 bases between the two ends. The CDR3 covers 15 residues. The CDR3 DNA follows: TGTGCCAGCAGCTTAGATGGGGCCCACAACAATGAGCAGTTCTTC. Amino acids: CASSLDGAHNNEQFF.